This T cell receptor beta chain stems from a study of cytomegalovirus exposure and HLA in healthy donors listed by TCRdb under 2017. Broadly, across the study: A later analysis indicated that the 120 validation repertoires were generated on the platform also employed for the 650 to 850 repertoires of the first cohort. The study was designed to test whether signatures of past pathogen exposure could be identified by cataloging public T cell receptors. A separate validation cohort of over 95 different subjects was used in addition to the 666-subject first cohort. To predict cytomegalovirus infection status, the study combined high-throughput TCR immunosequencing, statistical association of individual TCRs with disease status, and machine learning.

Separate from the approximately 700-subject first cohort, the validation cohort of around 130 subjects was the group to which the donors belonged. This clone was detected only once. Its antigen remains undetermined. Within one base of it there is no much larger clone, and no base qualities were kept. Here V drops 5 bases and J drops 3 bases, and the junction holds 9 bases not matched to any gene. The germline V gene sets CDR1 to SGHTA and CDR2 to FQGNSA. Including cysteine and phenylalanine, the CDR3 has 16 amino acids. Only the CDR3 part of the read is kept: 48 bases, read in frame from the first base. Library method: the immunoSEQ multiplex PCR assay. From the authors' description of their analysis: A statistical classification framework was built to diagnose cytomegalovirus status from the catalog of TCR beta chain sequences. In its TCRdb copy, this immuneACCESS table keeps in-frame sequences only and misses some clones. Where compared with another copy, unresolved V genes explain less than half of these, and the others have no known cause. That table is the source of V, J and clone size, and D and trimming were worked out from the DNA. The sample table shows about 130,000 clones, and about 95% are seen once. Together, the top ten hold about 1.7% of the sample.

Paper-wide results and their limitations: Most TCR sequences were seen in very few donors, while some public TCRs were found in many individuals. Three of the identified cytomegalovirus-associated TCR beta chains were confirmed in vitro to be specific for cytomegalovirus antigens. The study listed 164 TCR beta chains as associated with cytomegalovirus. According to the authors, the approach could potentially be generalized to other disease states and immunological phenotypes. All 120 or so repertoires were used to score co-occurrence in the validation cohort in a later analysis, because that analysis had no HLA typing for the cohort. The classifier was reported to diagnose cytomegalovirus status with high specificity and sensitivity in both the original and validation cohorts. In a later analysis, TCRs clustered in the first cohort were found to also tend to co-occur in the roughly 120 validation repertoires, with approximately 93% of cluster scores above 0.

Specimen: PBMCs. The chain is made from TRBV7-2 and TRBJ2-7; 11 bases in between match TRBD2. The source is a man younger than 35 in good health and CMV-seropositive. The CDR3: CASSQLDGTSGYEQYF. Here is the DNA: TGTGCCAGCAGCCAACTTGACGGGACTAGCGGCTACGAGCAGTACTTC.